The clone carrying this T cell receptor beta chain was seen a few times. The record originates from a study of T cell responses to AZD1222 COVID-19 vaccine. Sequenced by immunoSEQ multiplex PCR; TCRdb stores in-frame clones only, minus some. This sample has about 200,000 clones, with roughly 92% found just once. V was trimmed by 4 bases and J by 7 bases, leaving 10 bases between them. CDR3 length: 13 residues. Germline values: CDR1 MNHEY, CDR2 SVGEGT. J is TRBJ1-4 and V is TRBV6-2 or TRBV6-3; D uncertain. The sequenced sample was peripheral blood, obtained on day 0 of AZD1222 vaccination. The sequence came from an adult in good health. CDR3 sequence: CASSWRQSEKLFF. The CDR3 region has the DNA TGTGCCAGCAGTTGGCGGCAGAGTGAAAAACTGTTTTTT.